This T cell receptor (beta chain) was recorded in a study of human T cells and chemical hapten exposure (dated by TCRdb to the early 2020s). About the study as a whole: For sensitization, 2% DPC in acetone was applied to a 2 cm by 2 cm area of upper inner arm skin. Throughout the approximately 24-week study period, patients were also given weekly therapeutic DPC doses on the scalp. Patch tests used Finn chambers with 0.01% DPC on the upper back, scored after 6 days by International Contact Dermatitis Research Group standards. Alopecia areata with under or over 50% scalp involvement, alopecia totalis and alopecia universalis were represented in the patient cohort, which was mostly female. Libraries were pooled for sequencing, and per-sample TCR yields varied mainly because of small differences in library volumes within the pool. This study followed changes in the peripheral blood TCR repertoire in vivo during primary and secondary sensitization of alopecia patients to the hapten diphenylcyclopropenone (DPC). Blood samples were taken from patients before sensitization (week 0) and then at 2, 6 and about 24 weeks after DPC sensitization. Blood for TCR sequencing was provided by twenty-nine alopecia patients at one to four time points (pre-sensitization, 2, 6 and 24 weeks).

Here is what the overall study found, with its caveats: The number of PT1 expanded TCRs positively correlated with patch test score, significant at thresholds 8, 16 and 32 but not 4. Because all patients had alopecia, a presumed autoimmune disease, the immune response of the patients might differ from that of healthy individuals. DPC sensitization did not change the number of TCRs with a frequency above 1 in 1000, and there was no evidence of changes in global repertoire structure. Repeated subsampling changed both the strength of the expansion versus patch-test correlation and the threshold at which that correlation became significant. Compared with pre-sensitization or healthy control sets, expanded TCRs formed significantly more large CDR3 similarity clusters, which is consistent with antigen-driven responses.

CDR1 and CDR2 were assigned from the germline V gene (reference sequence) as LNHDA and SQIVND. From the cysteine through the phenylalanine, the CDR3 covers 13 amino acids. Only the CDR3 region is kept as DNA, spanning 39 bases read in frame from base 1. Between the V and J ends, shortened by 0 bases and 5 bases respectively, the junction contains 5 bases. Points on this clonotype: What this receptor recognizes is not known. Per-base qualities were not stored, and no clone one base away is much larger.

Receptor libraries were prepared by RACE. The sequencer was a NextSeq 500. During library preparation, unique molecular identifiers were attached to individual cDNA molecules so that TCRs could be counted quantitatively and reproducibly. From each blood RNA sample, both TCR alpha and TCR beta chains were sequenced. In the authors' own workflow: Samples had a median of about 96,000 TCRs, with a range from roughly 20,000 to 700,000. V, J and CDR3 annotation of the TCR reads was carried out using the Decombinator software suite. For PS versus PT1 abundance plots, all samples were subsampled to the same number of TCRs (28,000). TCRs were defined as expanded if absent before sensitization and observed at least eight times at the 2-week time point. TCRdb reprocessed the public reads (quality trimming at Q25 with fastp, clone calling with MiXCR) and kept in-frame beta chains. Each entry is one CDR3 protein sequence, shown with its most common DNA and genes. TCRdb, not the original authors, processed these V and J calls. Within this sample are roughly 54,000 distinct CDR3 sequences, with around 9.4% of them counted one time only. About 1.7% of the sample belongs to the ten largest clones.

In light of the paper, this sample's time point label describes: patch test 2, 6 weeks after DPC sensitization. What the treatment or condition label conveys for this sample: therapeutic diphenylcyclopropenone sensitization with weekly scalp DPC. At every patch-test visit, the blood draw took place before the patch test was put on. Eligible patients were aged 18 to 70, diagnosed with alopecia, deemed suitable for DPC therapy, and excluded if pregnant. Unfractionated whole blood was collected in Tempus Blood RNA tubes, and total RNA was extracted from that blood. Sequenced here: whole blood, sampled in connection with sensitization to the hapten diphenylcyclopropenone (DPC). This receptor was taken from a woman between 50 and 59 years old with alopecia areata. Some clones in this sample may be carry-over from other donors' samples. This sequence uses TRBV19 and TRBJ2-1, with the D gene too uncertain to name. The base sequence is TGTGCCAGTAGTATAGAAGGGAACAATGAGCAGTTCTTC. Its translation reads: CASSIEGNNEQFF.